This T cell receptor (beta chain) was observed in a study of blood T cell repertoires in COVID-19. Study information: The origin of the acute and convalescent COVID-19 samples was the United States, Italy and Spain. The analysed material was cDNA or gDNA that came from T cells, B-cell-depleted T cells, or PBMCs.

Source study methods: From reference gene primer amplification, estimates of nucleated cell counts were derived. Assay used: immunoSEQ multiplex PCR; TCRdb lists only in-frame clones, some missing. V and J calls and clone size come straight from that table; D and trimming were deduced from the DNA. The sample shows roughly 97,000 clones, roughly 82% of them seen only once. Per germline, CDR1 SGHTA and CDR2 FQGNSA. Losses at the gene ends were 4 bases for V and 9 bases for J; bases not matched to a gene: 13. The CDR3 consists of 16 residues. The chain couples TRBV7-2 to TRBJ2-1; 9 bases map to TRBD2. Sequenced: peripheral blood. This clonotype was sampled from a man in his 60s with acute or convalescent COVID-19. The CDR3 loop reads CASSSWTSAFISEQFF. In nucleotides, the CDR3 is TGTGCCAGCAGCTCCTGGACTAGCGCCTTTATAAGTGAGCAGTTCTTC. Based on the CDR3 plus reference TRBV7-2 and TRBJ2-1, the full variable domain is GAGVSQSPSNKVTEKGKDVELRCDPISGHTALYWYRQSLGQGLEFLIYFQGNSAPDKSGLPSDRFSAERTGGSVSTLTIQRTQQEDSAVYLCASSSWTSAFISEQFFGPGTRLTVL.